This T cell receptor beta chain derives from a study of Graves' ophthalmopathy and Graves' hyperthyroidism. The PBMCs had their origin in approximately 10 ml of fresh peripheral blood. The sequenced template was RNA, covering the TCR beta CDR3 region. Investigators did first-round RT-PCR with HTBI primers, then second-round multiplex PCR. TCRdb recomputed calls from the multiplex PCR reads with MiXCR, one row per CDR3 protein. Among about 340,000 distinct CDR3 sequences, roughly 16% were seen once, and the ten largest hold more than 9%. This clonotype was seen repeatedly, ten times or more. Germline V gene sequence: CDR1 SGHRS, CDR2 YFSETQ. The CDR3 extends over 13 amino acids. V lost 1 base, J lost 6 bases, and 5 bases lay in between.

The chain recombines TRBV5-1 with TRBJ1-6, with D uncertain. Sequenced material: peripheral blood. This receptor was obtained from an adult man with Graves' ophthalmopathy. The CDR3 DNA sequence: TGCGCCAGCAGCTTGCGGGCTAATTCACCCCTCCACTTT. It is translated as CASSLRANSPLHF.